These 26 T cell receptor beta chains share one sample of origin, sequenced in a study of PD-1 blockade in classical Hodgkin lymphoma. The data were produced by immunoSEQ multiplex PCR, yet TCRdb's version contains in-frame clones alone and is incomplete. This sample carries about 9,900 clones, approximately 90% of them seen once, and the ten largest clones take roughly 14%. Every patient experienced relapse after autologous stem cell transplantation, and brentuximab vedotin exposure varied. The sample here was peripheral blood mononuclear cells (PBMCs), taken at baseline. The source of these receptors is a human donor with classical Hodgkin lymphoma.

Relative to its sample, this clone is medium-sized. This chain connects TRBV28 to TRBJ1-5, with D hard to call. Germline CDR1 MDHEN, CDR2 SYDVKM. The CDR3 spans 15 residues. V lost 5 bases, J lost 3 bases, and 14 bases lay in between. In nucleotides, the CDR3 is TGTGCCAGCAGTCTCCCCGAGGGCTTCAATCAGCCCCAGCATTTT. Amino acid sequence: CASSLPEGFNQPQHF.

J is TRBJ2-1 and V is TRBV19; 8 bases agree with TRBD2. J gave up 7 bases and V 1 base, and 9 bases lay outside the gene matches. The CDR3 consists of 16 residues. Germline loops: CDR1 LNHDA, CDR2 SQIVND (reference sequence). CDR3 DNA sequence: TGTGCCAGTAGTATAGGGCCAGCGGGAGAGAGGAATGAGCAGTTCTTC. Residues: CASSIGPAGERNEQFF. The full variable domain, completed using reference TRBV19 and TRBJ2-1, is DGGITQSPKYLFRKEGQNVTLSCEQNLNHDAMYWYRQDPGQGLRLIYYSQIVNDFQKGDIAEGYSVSREKKESFPLTVTSAQKNPTAFYLCASSIGPAGERNEQFFGPGTRLTVL.

This clone was detected a few times. The chain is built from TRBV11-3 and TRBJ2-7; a possible D gene is TRBD2 (5 bases). The CDR3 has 14 amino acids. The V end lost 1 base, the J end lost 0 bases, and 7 bases lay between the germline ends. CDR1 is SGHNT, CDR2 YENEEA, per germline. The CDR3 DNA follows: TGTGCCAGCAGCTTAGTCACTAGCTCCTACGAGCAGTACTTC. It is translated as CASSLVTSSYEQYF.

The chain carries TRBV18 and TRBJ2-7; tentative D call: TRBD1 (5 bases). Germline V lookup: CDR1 KGHSH, CDR2 LQKENI. V lost 1 base, J lost 1 base, and 11 bases lay in between. The CDR3 covers 15 residues. In DNA, the CDR3 is TGTGCCAGCTCACCACTACCCGACAGTTCCTACGAGCAGTACTTC. This gives the protein CASSPLPDSSYEQYF.

This clone was counted a single time. Here the CDR3 DNA reads TGTGCCAGCAGCTTGGCAGATTATAGCAATCAGCCCCAGCATTTT. This encodes CASSLADYSNQPQHF. The chain couples TRBV5-6 to TRBJ1-5; D is ambiguous. The CDR3 extends over 15 amino acids. The germline V gene has CDR1 SGHDT and CDR2 YYEEEE. V lost 0 bases, J lost 0 bases, and 7 bases lay in between.

The CDR3 reads CASSLRTTPQSGELFF. CDR3 nucleotides: TGTGCCAGCAGCCTCCGTACGACCCCGCAATCCGGGGAGCTGTTTTTT. The V call is TRBV4-2, the J call TRBJ2-2; unclear D gene. V gave up 4 bases and J gave up 6 bases, with 18 bases separating them. The CDR3 loop spans 16 amino acids. CDR1 and CDR2 (germline): LGHNA, YNFKEQ.

The chain employs TRBV5-1 and TRBJ2-3, with D possibly TRBD1 on 6 matching bases. Germline V gene sequence: CDR1 SGHRS, CDR2 YFSETQ. The CDR3 spans 16 residues. The V end was cut by 6 bases, the J end by 2 bases, with 19 bases between. In DNA form, the CDR3 reads TGCGCCAGCACCTCACGACCAAGACAGGACACAGATACGCAGTATTTT. It is translated as CASTSRPRQDTDTQYF.

The rearrangement uses TRBV11-2 and TRBJ1-1; perhaps TRBD1 as D (5 bases). The CDR3 sequence is 14 residues long. Germline CDR1 and CDR2: SGHAT and FQNNGV. Trimming left V 2 bases short and J 1 base short, with 8 bases between. CDR3 protein: CASSLLGGNTEAFF. The CDR3 DNA is TGTGCCAGCAGCTTACTGGGGGGGAACACTGAAGCTTTCTTT.

The chain recombines TRBV11-2 with TRBJ2-7; unclear D gene. Germline values: CDR1 SGHAT, CDR2 FQNNGV. V lost 5 bases, J lost 7 bases, and 15 bases lay in between. This CDR3 has 13 residues. The CDR3 nucleotides read TGTGCCAGCAGCCCCCCCCTAGGGTTTGAGCAGTACTTC. Encoded protein: CASSPPLGFEQYF.

This chain uses TRBV5-1 with TRBJ2-2; tentatively, D is TRBD1 (6 bases). Germline lookup yields CDR1 SGHRS and CDR2 YFSETQ. This CDR3 spans 11 amino acids. Trimming took 4 bases from V and 10 from J, leaving 8 bases between them. The CDR3 sequence is CASSPGVELFF. The CDR3 DNA sequence: TGCGCCAGCAGCCCAGGGGTGGAGCTGTTTTTT.

The chain recombines TRBV6-6 with TRBJ2-7; D is tentatively TRBD1 or TRBD2 (5 bases each). Trimming shortened V by 5 bases and J by 1 base, and 12 bases separated the two germline ends. Per germline, CDR1 MNHNY and CDR2 SVGAGI (reference sequence). This CDR3 region has 14 residues. The CDR3 DNA sequence: TGTGCCAGCAGTAACCGGGACGGATCCTACGAGCAGTACTTC. The encoded protein is CASSNRDGSYEQYF.

V gene TRBV7-2 combines with J gene TRBJ2-7; the match to TRBD1 covers 7 bases. V dropped 2 bases and J dropped 5; count of bases not matched to a gene: 3. In germline, CDR1 is SGHTA, CDR2 FQGNSA. The CDR3 is 13 amino acids. CDR3 sequence (DNA): TGTGCCAGCAGCTTAAGAGGGGGCCACGAGCAGTACTTC. This codes for CASSLRGGHEQYF.

The chain employs TRBV6-5 and TRBJ2-7; the D is unclear. Trimming took off 10 bases at V and 1 base at J, with 20 bases between the two ends. In germline, CDR1 is MNHEY, CDR2 SVGAGI. The CDR3 is 15 residues long. The CDR3 DNA reads as TGTGCCACTAGGATTCAAGGTATCTGGTCCTACGAGCAGTACTTC. Its translation: CATRIQGIWSYEQYF.

The CDR3 DNA is TGCGCCAGCAGTCAAAGACTAGCGGGAGGGAACACCGGGGAGCTGTTTTTT. Amino acids: CASSQRLAGGNTGELFF. This sequence joins TRBV5-1 and TRBJ2-2; TRBD2 matches 13 bases. The germline V gene has CDR1 SGHRS and CDR2 YFSETQ. V was clipped by 5 bases and J by 1 base; unmatched bases: 5. The CDR3 totals 17 residues.

The chain joins TRBV7-9 to TRBJ1-5; D is unclear. The CDR3 runs to 12 residues. Germline V lookup: CDR1 SEHNR, CDR2 FQNEAQ (reference sequence). V lost 8 bases to trimming and J lost 2 bases, with 7 bases between them. The CDR3 bases are TGTGCCAGCGGGGAGGGCAATCAGCCCCAGCATTTT. Protein: CASGEGNQPQHF.

CDR3 nucleotide sequence: TGTGCCAGCAGCTTAGTTGGAGTTCCTATGGGGGAGCAGTTCTTC. It encodes CASSLVGVPMGEQFF. V gene TRBV7-9 combines with J gene TRBJ2-1; D remains unclear. The germline V and J ends were trimmed by 1 base and 10 bases, with 17 bases remaining between them. Germline V gene lookup returns CDR1 SEHNR and CDR2 FQNEAQ (reference sequence). CDR3 length equals 15 residues. The full variable domain, in which reference TRBV7-9 and TRBJ2-1 provide the parts outside the CDR3, is DTGVSQNPRHKITKRGQNVTFRCDPISEHNRLYWYRQTLGQGPEFLTYFQNEAQLEKSRLLSDRFSAERPKGSFSTLEIQRTEQGDSAMYLCASSLVGVPMGEQFFGPGTRLTVL.

V usage is TRBV18 and J usage is TRBJ1-3; unclear D gene. In germline, CDR1 is KGHSH, CDR2 LQKENI. Trimming cost V 1 base and J 5 bases, with 9 bases left between them. CDR3 length: 14 amino acids. The CDR3 nucleotides read TGTGCCAGCTCACCACAGGCGGGGAGAAACACCATATATTTT. Amino acid sequence: CASSPQAGRNTIYF. Looking up the rest from reference TRBV18 and TRBJ1-3 gives the full variable domain: NAGVMQNPRHLVRRRGQEARLRCSPMKGHSHVYWYRQLPEEGLKFMVYLQKENIIDESGMPKERFSAEFPKEGPSILRIQQVVRGDSAAYFCASSPQAGRNTIYFGEGSWLTVV.

The V gene is TRBV7-6, the J gene TRBJ1-5, with D unresolved. CDR1 and CDR2 (germline): SGHVS, FNYEAQ. V lost 3 bases and J 4 bases, leaving 7 bases between the germline ends. This CDR3 has 13 amino acids. The CDR3 spells CASSLSRNQPQHF. CDR3 bases: TGTGCCAGCAGCTTGTCGAGAAATCAGCCCCAGCATTTT. Full variable domain (rest looked up from reference TRBV7-6 and TRBJ1-5): GAGVSQSPRYKVTKRGQDVALRCDPISGHVSLYWYRQALGQGPEFLTYFNYEAQQDKSGLPNDRFSAERPEGSISTLTIQRTEQRDSAMYRCASSLSRNQPQHFGDGTRLSIL.

The chain employs TRBV9 and TRBJ2-1; TRBD2 matches at 7 bases. Germline loops: CDR1 SGDLS, CDR2 YYNGEE. V lost 0 bases, J lost 6 bases, and 6 bases stayed unmatched. The CDR3 extends over 15 amino acids. CDR3 in DNA: TGTGCCAGCAGCGTAGCAGGGACTACGATCAATGAGCAGTTCTTC. Amino acids: CASSVAGTTINEQFF.

This rearrangement joins TRBV10-2 to TRBJ2-1; TRBD2 matches at 10 bases. Trimming took 6 bases from V and 6 from J; bases not matched to a gene: 5. Germline CDR1 is WSHSY and CDR2 is SAAADI. This CDR3 is 14 amino acids long. The CDR3 spells CASSVAGGRNEQFF. The DNA for the CDR3 is TGCGCCAGCAGCGTAGCGGGAGGACGCAATGAGCAGTTCTTC.

The chain has TRBV30 and TRBJ2-4; D gene uncertain. V lost 8 bases and J 2 bases, leaving 13 bases between the germline ends. This CDR3 has 13 amino acids. CDR1 and CDR2 from the germline V gene are GTSNPN and SVGIG (reference sequence). CDR3 sequence reads: CAQQTQTKNIQYF. The CDR3 DNA reads as TGTGCCCAGCAGACACAGACCAAAAACATTCAGTACTTC.

The chain links TRBV4-1 to TRBJ2-1; perhaps TRBD2 as D (6 bases). The germline V gene has CDR1 MGHRA and CDR2 YSYEKL. This CDR3 spans 18 amino acids. V was trimmed by 0 bases and J by 3 bases, leaving 18 bases between them. CDR3 bases: TGCGCCAGCAGCCAAGATGGGCGGGACGAATATAGCTACAATGAGCAGTTCTTC. Its translation is CASSQDGRDEYSYNEQFF.

The chain has TRBV19 and TRBJ2-2, with D perhaps matching TRBD2 (5 bases). Looked up from germline, CDR1 is LNHDA and CDR2 is SQIVND (reference sequence). The V end was cut by 3 bases, the J end by 7 bases, with 12 bases between. This CDR3 comprises 14 residues. In nucleotides, the CDR3 is TGTGCCAGTAGTATGTGGGAGCAGGTCGGGGAGCTGTTTTTT. Its protein product is CASSMWEQVGELFF.

The genes are TRBV27 and TRBJ2-7, with 12 bases fitting TRBD2. CDR1 is MNHEY, CDR2 SMNVEV, per germline (reference sequence). This CDR3 comprises 18 residues. V lost 3 bases to trimming and J lost 3 bases; unmatched junction nucleotides: 12. The CDR3 region has the DNA TGTGCCAGCAGTTTCTCCGCAGGACTAGCGGGAATTGTCTACGAGCAGTACTTC. It translates to CASSFSAGLAGIVYEQYF.

The CDR3 spells CASSLPRTLRGGNTIYF. The CDR3 coding sequence is TGTGCCAGCAGTTTACCACGGACCCTCAGGGGTGGAAACACCATATATTTT. The chain uses TRBV28 and TRBJ1-3; D is possibly TRBD1 (6 bases). V gave up 2 bases and J gave up 3 bases, with 17 bases separating them. Germline CDR1 is MDHEN and CDR2 is SYDVKM. CDR3 size: 17 residues. Using reference TRBV28 and TRBJ1-3 for the parts outside the CDR3, the full variable domain is DVKVTQSSRYLVKRTGEKVFLECVQDMDHENMFWYRQDPGLGLRLIYFSYDVKMKEKGDIPEGYSVSREKKERFSLILESASTNQTSMYLCASSLPRTLRGGNTIYFGEGSWLTVV.

The chain has TRBV18 and TRBJ1-1; TRBD1 matches at 7 bases. CDR1 is KGHSH and CDR2 is LQKENI in the germline V gene. The CDR3 covers 13 residues. J gave up 3 bases and V 3 bases, and 1 base lay outside the gene matches. The CDR3 nucleotides are TGTGCCAGCTCACCGACAGGGTACACTGAAGCTTTCTTT. Translated: CASSPTGYTEAFF.